The 4 T cell receptor beta chains listed next were all sequenced from one sample in a study of T-cell reconstitution after alpha-beta-depleted transplantation in children. A library of TCRbeta sequences, prepared with unique molecular identifiers, was generated. TCRdb redid the calling of the PCR reads with MiXCR, one entry per CDR3 protein. The profile covers 440,000 or so distinct CDR3 sequences, with about a tenth appearing a single time and roughly 6% taken by the ten largest. This specimen consisted of PBMCs from the stem cell graft donor, obtained from the stem cell graft. The receptor source for this set is a human donor who donated a stem cell graft to a child with acute myeloid leukemia.

The chain combines TRBV3-1 with TRBJ2-1, with a possible D match to TRBD2 (6 bases). The CDR3 is 17 residues long. CDR1 and CDR2 from the germline V gene are LGHDT and YNNKEL (reference sequence). V was cut by 0 bases and J by 2 bases, with 14 bases left in between. CDR3 coding DNA: TGTGCCAGCAGCCAAGATGCGGGCGGGGAACCCTACAATGAGCAGTTCTTC. Amino acid sequence: CASSQDAGGEPYNEQFF.

The chain is built from TRBV11-1 and TRBJ1-2; 11 bases are a match to TRBD1. After removal of 4 bases from V and 2 bases from J, the junction contained 12 bases not matched to a gene. This CDR3 spans 18 amino acids. In germline, CDR1 is SGHAT, CDR2 FQDESV (reference sequence). The CDR3 reads CASSSIPGQGVMNYGYTF. In DNA, the CDR3 is TGTGCCAGCAGCTCAATACCGGGACAGGGGGTTATGAACTATGGCTACACCTTC.

This clonotype was seen repeatedly, ten times or more. The CDR3 nucleotides are TGTGCCAGCTCACCACCGACTAGCGGGCTACCCTACGAGCAGTACTTC. This sequence encodes CASSPPTSGLPYEQYF. The chain has TRBV18 and TRBJ2-7; 10 nucleotides agree with TRBD2. V lost 0 bases, J lost 2 bases, and 4 bases stayed unmatched. The CDR3 is 16 amino acids. The V gene's germline CDR1 is KGHSH and CDR2 LQKENI.

The chain carries TRBV6-1 and TRBJ2-7; 9 bases are shared with TRBD1. The V segment lost 4 bases and the J segment 5 bases; nucleotides outside the gene matches: 9. The CDR3 runs to 15 residues. CDR1 is MNHNS and CDR2 is SASEGT in the germline V gene. CDR3 coding DNA: TGTGCCAGCAGTGGTCCCGGGACAGGGCCCCACGAGCAGTACTTC. It codes for CASSGPGTGPHEQYF.